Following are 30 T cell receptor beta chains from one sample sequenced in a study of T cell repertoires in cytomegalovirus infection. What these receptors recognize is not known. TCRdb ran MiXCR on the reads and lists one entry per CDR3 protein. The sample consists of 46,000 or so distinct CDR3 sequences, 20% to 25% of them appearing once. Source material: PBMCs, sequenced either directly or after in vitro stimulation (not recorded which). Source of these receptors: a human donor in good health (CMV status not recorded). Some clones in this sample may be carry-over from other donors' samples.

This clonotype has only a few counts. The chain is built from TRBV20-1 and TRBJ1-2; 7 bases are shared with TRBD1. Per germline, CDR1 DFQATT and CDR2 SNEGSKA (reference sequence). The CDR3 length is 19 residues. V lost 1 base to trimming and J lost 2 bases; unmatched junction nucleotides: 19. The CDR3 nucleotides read TGCAGTGCTAGAGCTCAACCCAGGGGGAGGCGTCTTTTAAACTATGGCTACACCTTC. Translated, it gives CSARAQPRGRRLLNYGYTF.

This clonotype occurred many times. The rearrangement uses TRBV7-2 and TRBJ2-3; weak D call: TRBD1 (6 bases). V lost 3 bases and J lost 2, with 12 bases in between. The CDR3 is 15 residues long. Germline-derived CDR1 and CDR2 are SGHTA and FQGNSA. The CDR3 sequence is CASSLDREFTDTQYF. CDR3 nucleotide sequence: TGTGCCAGCAGCTTGGACAGAGAGTTCACAGATACGCAGTATTTT. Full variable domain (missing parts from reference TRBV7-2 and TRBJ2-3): GAGVSQSPSNKVTEKGKDVELRCDPISGHTALYWYRQSLGQGLEFLIYFQGNSAPDKSGLPSDRFSAERTGGSVSTLTIQRTQQEDSAVYLCASSLDREFTDTQYFGPGTRLTVL.

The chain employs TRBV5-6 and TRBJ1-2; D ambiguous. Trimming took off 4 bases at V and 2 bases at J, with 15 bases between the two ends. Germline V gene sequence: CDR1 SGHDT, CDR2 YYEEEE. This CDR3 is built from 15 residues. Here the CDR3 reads CASSPSGRINYGYTF. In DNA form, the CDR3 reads TGTGCCAGCAGCCCCTCGGGGAGGATCAACTATGGCTACACCTTC. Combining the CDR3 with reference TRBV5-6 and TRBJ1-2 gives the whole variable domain DAGVTQSPTHLIKTRGQQVTLRCSPKSGHDTVSWYQQALGQGPQFIFQYYEEEERQRGNFPDRFSGHQFPNYSSELNVNALLLGDSALYLCASSPSGRINYGYTFGSGTRLTVV.

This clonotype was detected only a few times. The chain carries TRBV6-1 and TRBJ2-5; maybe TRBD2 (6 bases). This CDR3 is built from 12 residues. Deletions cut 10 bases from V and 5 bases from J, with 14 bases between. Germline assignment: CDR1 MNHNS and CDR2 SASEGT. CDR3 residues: CATYDSGETQYF. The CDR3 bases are TGTGCCACCTACGACAGCGGGGAGACCCAGTACTTC.

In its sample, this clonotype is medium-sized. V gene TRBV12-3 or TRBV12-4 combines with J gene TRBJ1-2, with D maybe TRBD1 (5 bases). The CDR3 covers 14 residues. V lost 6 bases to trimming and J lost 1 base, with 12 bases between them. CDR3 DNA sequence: TGTGCCAGCAGCCTGGGACTGATTAACTATGGCTACACCTTC. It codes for CASSLGLINYGYTF.

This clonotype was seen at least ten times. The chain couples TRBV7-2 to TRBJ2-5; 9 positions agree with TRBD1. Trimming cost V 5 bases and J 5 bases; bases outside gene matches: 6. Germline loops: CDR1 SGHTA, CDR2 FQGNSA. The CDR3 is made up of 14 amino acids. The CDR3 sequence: CASSQGQGLETQYF. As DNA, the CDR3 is TGTGCCAGCAGCCAAGGACAGGGGTTGGAGACCCAGTACTTC. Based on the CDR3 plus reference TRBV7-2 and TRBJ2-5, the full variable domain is GAGVSQSPSNKVTEKGKDVELRCDPISGHTALYWYRQSLGQGLEFLIYFQGNSAPDKSGLPSDRFSAERTGGSVSTLTIQRTQQEDSAVYLCASSQGQGLETQYFGPGTRLLVL.

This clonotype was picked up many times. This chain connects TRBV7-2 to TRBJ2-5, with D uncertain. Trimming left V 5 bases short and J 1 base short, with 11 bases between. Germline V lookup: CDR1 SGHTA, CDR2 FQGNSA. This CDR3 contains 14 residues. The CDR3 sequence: CASSQARGQETQYF. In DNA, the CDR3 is TGTGCCAGCAGCCAAGCCCGTGGCCAAGAGACCCAGTACTTC.

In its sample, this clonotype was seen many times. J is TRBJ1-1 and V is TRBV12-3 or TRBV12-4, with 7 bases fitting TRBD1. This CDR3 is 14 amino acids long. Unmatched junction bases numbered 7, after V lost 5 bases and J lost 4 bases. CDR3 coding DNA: TGTGCCAGCAGTCGAGGAAGGGGGCCCACTGAAGCTTTCTTT. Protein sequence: CASSRGRGPTEAFF.

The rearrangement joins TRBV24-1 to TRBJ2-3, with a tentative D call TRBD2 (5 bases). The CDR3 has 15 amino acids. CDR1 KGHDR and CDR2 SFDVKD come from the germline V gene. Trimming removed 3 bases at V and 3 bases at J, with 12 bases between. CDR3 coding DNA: TGTGCCACCAGTGATCCGAGACTATCAACAGATACGCAGTATTTT. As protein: CATSDPRLSTDTQYF.

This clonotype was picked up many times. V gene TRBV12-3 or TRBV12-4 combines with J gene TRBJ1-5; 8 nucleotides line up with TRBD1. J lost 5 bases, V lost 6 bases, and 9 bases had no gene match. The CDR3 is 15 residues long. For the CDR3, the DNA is TGTGCCAGCAGCTCCCTAGGGACAGGCGATCAGCCCCAGCATTTT. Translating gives CASSSLGTGDQPQHF.

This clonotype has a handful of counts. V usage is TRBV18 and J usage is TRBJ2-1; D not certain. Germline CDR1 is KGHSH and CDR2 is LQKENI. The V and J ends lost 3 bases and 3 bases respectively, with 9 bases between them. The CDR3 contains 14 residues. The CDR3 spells CASSPVADYNEQFF. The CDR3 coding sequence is TGTGCCAGCTCACCCGTCGCCGACTACAATGAGCAGTTCTTC.

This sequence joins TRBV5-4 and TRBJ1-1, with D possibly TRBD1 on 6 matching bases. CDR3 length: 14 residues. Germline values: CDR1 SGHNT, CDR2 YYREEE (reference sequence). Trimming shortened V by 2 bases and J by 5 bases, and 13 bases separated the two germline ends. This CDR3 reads CASSFPAGETEAFF. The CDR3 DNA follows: TGTGCCAGCAGCTTCCCTGCAGGGGAGACTGAAGCTTTCTTT.

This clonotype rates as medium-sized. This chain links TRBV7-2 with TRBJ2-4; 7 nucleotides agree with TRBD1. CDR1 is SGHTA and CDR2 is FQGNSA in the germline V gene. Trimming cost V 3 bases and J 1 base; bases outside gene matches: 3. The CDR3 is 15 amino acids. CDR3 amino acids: CASSFDREAKNIQYF. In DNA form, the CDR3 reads TGTGCCAGCAGCTTCGACAGGGAGGCCAAAAACATTCAGTACTTC.

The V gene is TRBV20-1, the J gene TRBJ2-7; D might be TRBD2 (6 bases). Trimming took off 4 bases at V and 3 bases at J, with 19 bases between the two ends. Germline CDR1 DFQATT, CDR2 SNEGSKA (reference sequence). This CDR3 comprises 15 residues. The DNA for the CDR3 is TGCAGTGCTACAACCACCCGGGACTCCTTCTACGAGCAGTACTTC. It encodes CSATTTRDSFYEQYF.

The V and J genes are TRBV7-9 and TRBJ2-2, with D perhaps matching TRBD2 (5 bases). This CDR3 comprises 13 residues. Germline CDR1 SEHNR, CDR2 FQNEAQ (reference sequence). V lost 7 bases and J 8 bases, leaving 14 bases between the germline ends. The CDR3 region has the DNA TGTGCCAGCACCGGACCGAGGACTGGGGAGCTGTTTTTT. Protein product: CASTGPRTGELFF.

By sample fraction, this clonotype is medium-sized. DNA for the CDR3: TGTGCCAGCAGTGCTCGGAGCACCTACGAGCAGTACTTC. It encodes CASSARSTYEQYF. This chain connects TRBV6-1 to TRBJ2-7; D unclear. Trimming removed 4 bases at V and 2 bases at J, with 9 bases between. Germline V gives CDR1 MNHNS, CDR2 SASEGT. The CDR3 is 13 residues long.

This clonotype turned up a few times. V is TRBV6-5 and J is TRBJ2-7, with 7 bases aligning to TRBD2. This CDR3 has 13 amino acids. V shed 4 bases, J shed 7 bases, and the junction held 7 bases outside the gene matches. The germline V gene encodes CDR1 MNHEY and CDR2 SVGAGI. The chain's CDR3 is CASSLKLASEQYF. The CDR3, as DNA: TGTGCCAGCAGTTTAAAACTAGCGAGTGAGCAGTACTTC.

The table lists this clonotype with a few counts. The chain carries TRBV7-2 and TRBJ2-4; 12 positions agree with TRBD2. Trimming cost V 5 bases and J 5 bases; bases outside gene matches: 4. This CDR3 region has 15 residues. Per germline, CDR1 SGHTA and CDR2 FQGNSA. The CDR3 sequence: CASSLRLAGENIQYF. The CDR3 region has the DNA TGTGCCAGCAGCCTCCGACTAGCGGGGGAAAACATTCAGTACTTC.

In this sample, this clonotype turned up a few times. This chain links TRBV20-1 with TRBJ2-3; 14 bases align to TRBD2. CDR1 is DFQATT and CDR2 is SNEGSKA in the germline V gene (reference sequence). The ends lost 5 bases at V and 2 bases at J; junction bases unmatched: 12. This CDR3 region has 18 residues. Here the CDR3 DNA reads TGCAGTGCTCCAGGACTAGCGGGAGGAGGGTCACACACAGATACGCAGTATTTT. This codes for CSAPGLAGGGSHTDTQYF.

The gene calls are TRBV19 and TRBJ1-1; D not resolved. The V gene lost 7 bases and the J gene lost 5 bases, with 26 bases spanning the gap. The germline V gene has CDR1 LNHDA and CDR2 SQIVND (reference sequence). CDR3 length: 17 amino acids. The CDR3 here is CASTPSQVSVGGTEAFF. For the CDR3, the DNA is TGTGCCAGTACCCCCAGTCAGGTGTCCGTCGGAGGAACTGAAGCTTTCTTT.

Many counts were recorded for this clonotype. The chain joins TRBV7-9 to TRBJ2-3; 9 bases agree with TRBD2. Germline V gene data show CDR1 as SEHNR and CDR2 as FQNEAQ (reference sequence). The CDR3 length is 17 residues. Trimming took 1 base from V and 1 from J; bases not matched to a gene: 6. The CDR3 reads CASSLVGSGSGTDTQYF. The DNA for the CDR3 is TGTGCCAGCAGCTTAGTTGGTAGCGGGAGCGGCACAGATACGCAGTATTTT.

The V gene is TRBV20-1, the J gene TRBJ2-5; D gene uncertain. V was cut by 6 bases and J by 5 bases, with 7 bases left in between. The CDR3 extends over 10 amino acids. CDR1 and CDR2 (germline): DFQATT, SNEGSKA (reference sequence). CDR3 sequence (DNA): TGCAGTGCAGAGGCGGAGACCCAGTACTTC. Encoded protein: CSAEAETQYF.

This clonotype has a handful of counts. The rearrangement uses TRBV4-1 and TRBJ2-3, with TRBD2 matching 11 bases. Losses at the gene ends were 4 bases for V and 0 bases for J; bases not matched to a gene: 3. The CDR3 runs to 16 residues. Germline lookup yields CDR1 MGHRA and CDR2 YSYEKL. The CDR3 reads CASSRRLAGSTDTQYF. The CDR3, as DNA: TGCGCCAGCAGCCGGAGACTAGCGGGAAGCACAGATACGCAGTATTTT.

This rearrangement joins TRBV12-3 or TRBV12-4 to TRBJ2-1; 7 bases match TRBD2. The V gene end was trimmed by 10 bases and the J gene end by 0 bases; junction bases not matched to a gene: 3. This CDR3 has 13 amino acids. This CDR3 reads CATGGSSYNEQFF. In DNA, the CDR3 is TGTGCCACCGGGGGGTCCTCCTACAATGAGCAGTTCTTC.

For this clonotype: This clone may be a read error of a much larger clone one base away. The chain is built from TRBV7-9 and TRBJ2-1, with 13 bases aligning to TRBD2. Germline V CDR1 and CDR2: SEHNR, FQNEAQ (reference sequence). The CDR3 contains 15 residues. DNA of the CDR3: TGTACCAGCAGCCTGGGGACTAGCGGGACGGGTGAGCAGTTCTTC. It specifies CTSSLGTSGTGEQFF.

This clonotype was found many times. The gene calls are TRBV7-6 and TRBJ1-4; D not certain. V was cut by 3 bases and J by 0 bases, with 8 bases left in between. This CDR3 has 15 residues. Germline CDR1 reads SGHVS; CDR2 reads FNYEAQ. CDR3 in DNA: TGTGCCAGCAGCTTCTCAGGAGCAACTAATGAAAAACTGTTTTTT. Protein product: CASSFSGATNEKLFF.

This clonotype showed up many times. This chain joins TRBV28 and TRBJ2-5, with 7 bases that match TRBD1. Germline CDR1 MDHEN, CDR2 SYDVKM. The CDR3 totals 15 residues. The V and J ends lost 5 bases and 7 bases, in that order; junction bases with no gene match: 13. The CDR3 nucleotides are TGTGCCAGCAGTATTCGACAGGGACGGTGGGGGACCCAGTACTTC. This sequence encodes CASSIRQGRWGTQYF.

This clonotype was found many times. CDR3 loop: CASSQGSRKETQYF. The CDR3, as DNA: TGTGCCAGCAGCCAAGGGAGTCGGAAAGAGACCCAGTACTTC. This sequence joins TRBV12-3 or TRBV12-4 and TRBJ2-5; a weak D match, TRBD2 (5 bases). The CDR3 runs to 14 residues. The V gene lost 6 bases and the J gene lost 3 bases, with 14 bases spanning the gap.

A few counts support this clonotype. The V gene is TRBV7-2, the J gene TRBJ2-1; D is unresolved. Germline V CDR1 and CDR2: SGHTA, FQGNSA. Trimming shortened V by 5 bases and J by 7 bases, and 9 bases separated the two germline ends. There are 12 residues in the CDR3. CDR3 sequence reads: CASSTFMNEQFF. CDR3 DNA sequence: TGTGCCAGCAGCACCTTCATGAATGAGCAGTTCTTC.

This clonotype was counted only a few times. This CDR3 reads CASSTGPSSYNEQFF. The CDR3 nucleotides are TGCGCCAGCAGTACGGGTCCGAGTTCCTACAATGAGCAGTTCTTC. The chain combines TRBV5-1 with TRBJ2-1; no clear D gene. The CDR3 has 15 amino acids. The germline V gene encodes CDR1 SGHRS and CDR2 YFSETQ. V was trimmed by 5 bases and J by 1 base, leaving 13 bases between them. The complete variable domain, with remaining parts taken from reference TRBV5-1 and TRBJ2-1, reads KAGVTQTPRYLIKTRGQQVTLSCSPISGHRSVSWYQQTPGQGLQFLFEYFSETQRNKGNFPGRFSGRQFSNSRSEMNVSTLELGDSALYLCASSTGPSSYNEQFFGPGTRLTVL.